Following are 5 T cell receptor beta chains from one sample sequenced in a study of blood T cells in healthy people across ages. For the second PCR, which ran for 7 to 11 cycles, a sample-barcoded 5' primer and a J-beta primer mix were used. TCRdb reanalysed the 5' RACE reads using MiXCR and keeps one entry per CDR3 protein. The table has roughly 1,500,000 distinct CDR3 sequences, 30% to 35% seen once. The sample consisted of blood. The receptors originated from a woman aged 25 to 45 in good health.

The genes are TRBV4-1 and TRBJ2-1, with a tentative D call TRBD2 (5 bases). Germline lookup yields CDR1 MGHRA and CDR2 YSYEKL. This CDR3 region has 15 residues. V was shortened by 3 bases and J by 6 bases, with 15 bases between the two germline ends. The CDR3 loop is CASSQWGETFNEQFF. The CDR3 nucleotides read TGCGCCAGCAGCCAGTGGGGAGAGACCTTCAATGAGCAGTTCTTC.

This sequence joins TRBV20-1 and TRBJ1-6, with D maybe TRBD1 (5 bases). This CDR3 contains 15 residues. Germline values: CDR1 DFQATT, CDR2 SNEGSKA (reference sequence). The germline V and J ends were trimmed by 6 bases and 7 bases, with 19 bases remaining between them. CDR3 region: CSAQFGGRANSPLHF. CDR3 in DNA: TGCAGTGCCCAATTTGGGGGACGTGCAAATTCACCCCTCCACTTT.

The chain joins TRBV3-1 to TRBJ2-5, with D unclear. This CDR3 is 15 amino acids long. V gave up 1 base and J gave up 0 bases, with 9 bases separating them. CDR1 is LGHDT and CDR2 is YNNKEL in the germline V gene (reference sequence). CDR3 in amino acids: CASSQVNRNQETQYF. The CDR3 DNA reads as TGTGCCAGCAGCCAAGTTAATAGAAACCAAGAGACCCAGTACTTC.

In its sample, this clonotype was seen a few times. The chain recombines TRBV12-3 or TRBV12-4 with TRBJ1-2, with TRBD1 identical over 9 bases. The CDR3 sequence is 14 residues long. Trimming at V came to 5 bases and at J to 8 bases, leaving 9 bases not matched to a gene. The CDR3 nucleotides are TGTGCCAGCAGTACCGGGACAGGGCCGCGGGGCTACACCTTC. Protein product: CASSTGTGPRGYTF.

The chain links TRBV5-4 to TRBJ2-3, with TRBD2 matching 8 bases. The CDR3 has 14 residues. V shed 4 bases and J 3 bases; nucleotides not matched to a gene: 4. From germline, CDR1 is SGHNT and CDR2 YYREEE (reference sequence). In nucleotides, the CDR3 is TGTGCCAGCAGCCAGATAGCGGGGACAGATACGCAGTATTTT. Translated, it gives CASSQIAGTDTQYF. Full variable domain (missing parts from reference TRBV5-4 and TRBJ2-3): ETGVTQSPTHLIKTRGQQVTLRCSSQSGHNTVSWYQQALGQGPQFIFQYYREEENGRGNFPPRFSGLQFPNYSSELNVNALELDDSALYLCASSQIAGTDTQYFGPGTRLTVL.